These T cell receptor beta chains were read from a single sample in a study of CD8 T cells in ankylosing spondylitis. Via MiXCR, TCRdb re-called the 5' RACE reads, giving one row per CDR3 protein. The sample carries some 700,000 distinct CDR3 sequences, roughly 19% recorded once. Sequencing was carried out using blood, either unsorted or a sorted T cell fraction (not recorded which). The receptors originated from a male donor with ankylosing spondylitis. CDR3s include the opening cysteine and the closing phenylalanine or tryptophan. The D gene is left open where the match is weak. The size entry is marked missing in some rows and otherwise reads once, few, many or a size class.

j_call: TRBJ2-7
clone_size: once
v_call: TRBV19
d_call: .
cdr3_nt: TGTGCCAGTAGTGTGGACGGATTCTACGAGCAGTACTTC
cdr3_aa: CASSVDGFYEQYF

j_call: TRBJ2-3
clone_size: few
v_call: TRBV29-1
d_call: TRBD1
cdr3_nt: TGCAGCGTTGAGGGGCAGGGGGCTTGGGGCACAGATACGCAGTATTTT
cdr3_aa: CSVEGQGAWGTDTQYF

j_call: TRBJ2-2
clone_size: .
v_call: TRBV2
d_call: TRBD1
cdr3_nt: TGTGCCAGCAGGGGGGGCCAGGGGGCTACTAGGACCGGGGAGCTGTTTTTT
cdr3_aa: CASRGGQGATRTGELFF

j_call: TRBJ1-1
clone_size: .
v_call: TRBV5-1
d_call: TRBD1
cdr3_nt: TGCGCCAGCAGCAACCAAGGGGGCTCGGGGACTGAAGCTTTCTTT
cdr3_aa: CASSNQGGSGTEAFF

j_call: TRBJ2-1
clone_size: .
v_call: TRBV4-1
d_call: TRBD2
cdr3_nt: TGCGCCAGCAGCCAAGAACTAGCGGGAAAATACAATGAGCAGTTCTTC
cdr3_aa: CASSQELAGKYNEQFF

j_call: TRBJ2-7
clone_size: .
v_call: TRBV12-3/TRBV12-4
d_call: .
cdr3_nt: TGTGCCAGCCGAGGAGGGGGCTTAAATTCCTACGAGCAGTACTTC
cdr3_aa: CASRGGGLNSYEQYF

j_call: TRBJ1-1
clone_size: few
v_call: TRBV2
d_call: .
cdr3_nt: TGTGCCAGCAGACATAACAGGAATCTGAACACTGAAGCTTTCTTT
cdr3_aa: CASRHNRNLNTEAFF

j_call: TRBJ2-1
clone_size: .
v_call: TRBV12-3/TRBV12-4
d_call: TRBD2
cdr3_nt: TGTGCCAGCAGTCCTAGCGGGGGGTGGAATGAGCAGTTCTTC
cdr3_aa: CASSPSGGWNEQFF

j_call: TRBJ1-1
clone_size: few
v_call: TRBV20-1
d_call: .
cdr3_nt: TGCAGTGTTTTTACCGGGCCCTTGAACACTGAAGCTTTCTTT
cdr3_aa: CSVFTGPLNTEAFF

j_call: TRBJ2-3
clone_size: few
v_call: TRBV6-1
d_call: TRBD2
cdr3_nt: TGTGCCAGCAGTCGAGGGGCGGGGGGGGGCACAGATACGCAGTATTTT
cdr3_aa: CASSRGAGGGTDTQYF

j_call: TRBJ2-3
clone_size: .
v_call: TRBV15
d_call: .
cdr3_nt: TGTGCCACCGGTGGGTACACCCCCCGGCCAGATACGCAGTATTTT
cdr3_aa: CATGGYTPRPDTQYF

j_call: TRBJ2-2
clone_size: .
v_call: TRBV4-1
d_call: .
cdr3_nt: TGCGCCAGCAGCCAAGAAGGGTTAGCGGCTAACACCGGGGAGCTGTTTTTT
cdr3_aa: CASSQEGLAANTGELFF

j_call: TRBJ1-4
clone_size: .
v_call: TRBV19
d_call: .
cdr3_nt: TGTGCCAGTAGTCTCCACCGGGTCACGGCAGAAGAAAAACTGTTTTTT
cdr3_aa: CASSLHRVTAEEKLFF

j_call: TRBJ2-7
clone_size: few
v_call: TRBV5-1
d_call: .
cdr3_nt: TGCGCCAGCAGCTTGGTGGGGTTAGCCTACGAGCAGTACTTC
cdr3_aa: CASSLVGLAYEQYF

j_call: TRBJ2-7
clone_size: .
v_call: TRBV5-1
d_call: TRBD1
cdr3_nt: TGCGCCAGCAGCTTGGATGGACAGGGGTACTACGAGCAGTACTTC
cdr3_aa: CASSLDGQGYYEQYF

j_call: TRBJ2-7
clone_size: .
v_call: TRBV10-3
d_call: .
cdr3_nt: TGTGCCATCAGAGGACAGTCCAACCTCTACGAGCAGTACTTC
cdr3_aa: CAIRGQSNLYEQYF

j_call: TRBJ2-7
clone_size: few
v_call: TRBV10-3
d_call: TRBD2
cdr3_nt: TGTGCCATCAAGGGGACTAGCGGGAGTTACGAGCAGTACTTC
cdr3_aa: CAIKGTSGSYEQYF

j_call: TRBJ1-2
clone_size: few
v_call: TRBV5-6
d_call: .
cdr3_nt: TGTGCCAGCAGCTTGGGGGGGACATTCCCCCGGAACTATGGCTACACCTTC
cdr3_aa: CASSLGGTFPRNYGYTF

j_call: TRBJ1-5
clone_size: few
v_call: TRBV20-1
d_call: .
cdr3_nt: TGCAGTGCCCCGGGGGGGCCTGGTCAGCCCCAGCATTTT
cdr3_aa: CSAPGGPGQPQHF

j_call: TRBJ1-1
clone_size: many
v_call: TRBV29-1
d_call: .
cdr3_nt: TGCAGCGTTGAGCAGGGGTCTACTACTGAAGCTTTCTTT
cdr3_aa: CSVEQGSTTEAFF

j_call: TRBJ2-2
clone_size: .
v_call: TRBV29-1
d_call: TRBD1
cdr3_nt: TGCAGCGTTGGAGGGGGGACAGGAGACATGAACACCGGGGAGCTGTTTTTT
cdr3_aa: CSVGGGTGDMNTGELFF

j_call: TRBJ1-2
clone_size: few
v_call: TRBV7-9
d_call: .
cdr3_nt: TGTGCCAGCAGCTTAGGCACGGACCGGCCCAACTATGGCTACACCTTC
cdr3_aa: CASSLGTDRPNYGYTF

j_call: TRBJ2-2
clone_size: few
v_call: TRBV4-1
d_call: .
cdr3_nt: TGCGCCAGCAGCCTGGCCGGGACTGGCGAGAACACCGGGGAGCTGTTTTTT
cdr3_aa: CASSLAGTGENTGELFF